The present TCR beta chain was sequenced within a study of cytomegalovirus exposure and HLA in healthy donors (dated by TCRdb to 2016 to 2017). Some background on the complete study: According to an earlier analysis of 550 to 750 of the donors, about 179 million T cells yielded over 100 million unique TCR beta sequences and around 280 Gb of sequence data. An early release covering around 630 HLA-typed donors comprised 250 to 350 gigabases of sequencing data and approximately 80 million unique TCR sequences. Of the roughly 400 genotyped donors, over 65% fell in the genetic ancestry cluster associated with self-reported Caucasian donors. The aim of the study was to test whether cataloging public T cell receptors could identify signatures of past pathogen exposure. The T cell repertoires of 670 or so subjects were profiled by immunosequencing and related to cytomegalovirus serostatus. In addition to the first cohort of approximately 670 subjects, a separate validation cohort of some 120 different subjects was used. To predict cytomegalovirus infection status, the study brought together high-throughput TCR immunosequencing, statistical association of individual TCRs with disease status, and machine learning. A later analysis re-analyzed previously published TCR beta repertoires from approximately 670 donors and added high-resolution HLA genotyping to study TCR occurrence patterns. The later analysis used no new phenotypic data to find candidate immune exposures, relying instead on TCR beta sequences and their occurrence across donors. In an earlier analysis of 587 of the donors, high-throughput TCR beta sequencing was used to judge whether each TCR beta V gene segment behaved as functional or pseudogenic. Donor age, sex, ethnicity and CMV serostatus were collected together with the repertoire data. Genome-wide SNP genotypes for about three fifths of the 666 donors were used in a later genetic analysis, which treated that subset as a discovery cohort. Every repertoire in the discovery cohort had been generated on one and the same sequencing platform. HLA typing included class I and class II loci at four-digit resolution. Typing coverage varied by locus: roughly 629-630 donors for A, B, C, DRB1 and DQB1; approximately 500 for DQA1; 606 for DPA1; some 470 for DPB1. Roughly five DR-DQ haplotypes were handled as single units for association and clustering, since linkage in the cohort was strong. On average, roughly 250,000 unique TCR beta nucleotide sequences were sequenced per donor among 300 to 500 genotyped donors of the cohort, with roughly 18% of those sequences being non-productive.

Results and caveats for the whole study, not just this receptor: Compared with the roughly 710-donor mean, donors in an Asian-associated ancestry cluster had fewer N-insertions in productive TCRs, according to a later genetic analysis. The classifier was reported to diagnose cytomegalovirus status with high specificity and sensitivity in both the original and validation cohorts. Roughly uniform sequencing depth across donors was assumed in presence/absence analyses, although this assumption may not hold. The only immune exposure information available for the cohort was CMV serostatus. A further reported finding was that TCR beta sequences accurately predicted the HLA-A and HLA-B alleles for most subjects in the first cohort. Specific HLA alleles were associated with over 15,000 TCR beta sequences at a false discovery rate of 0.05 in a later analysis. Several of the top co-occurrence clusters appeared to be linked to parvovirus B19, influenza, CMV and Epstein-Barr virus, according to a later analysis. Because the 87-base-pair reads could not distinguish some IMGT-functional V segments, including TRBV6-2 and TRBV6-3, those segments were excluded. Strong co-occurrence of HLA alleles, especially DR and DQ, made assigning TCR associations to individual alleles difficult. Most TCR sequences were seen in very few donors, while some public TCRs were found in many individuals. The earlier analysis of fewer than 750 of the donors excluded over 15 rarely observed V segments, including chromosome 9 orphons, because counts were too low. A few of the identified cytomegalovirus-associated TCR beta chains were confirmed in vitro to be specific for cytomegalovirus antigens. V-gene and J-gene trimming of TCR beta chains was associated with a missense DCLRE1C variant in a later genetic analysis, and the association was replicated in an independent cohort. In a later analysis, most CMV-associated TCR beta chains were found to appear HLA-restricted, with HLA associations seemingly driven largely by CMV exposure. Because HLA typing was unavailable for some donors at each locus, only the typed subset was used in association tests. The study gave a list of under 200 TCR beta chains associated with cytomegalovirus. Linkage disequilibrium might explain the correlated functional status among segregating V segments, but an unknown experimental factor could not be excluded. In this cohort, only TCR beta chains were sequenced, and detectable features were limited by the absence of alpha or paired-chain data. In a later analysis, HLA-associated TCR beta chains showed more clonal expansion and lower generation probabilities than non-associated chains that were equally common. The sequencing pipeline was judged likely to have produced a cluster of highly shared sequence variants as a technical artifact. According to a later analysis, TCR association rates differed among HLA loci, with DRB1 alleles showing the most associated TCRs and HLA-C alleles showing the fewest. It was suggested by the authors that the approach could potentially be generalized to other disease states and immunological phenotypes. An earlier analysis of around 540 of the donors showed that most TCR beta V segments appeared in productive rearrangements either about 87% or about 30% of the time, which broadly matched IMGT annotations.

The germline V and J ends show losses of 7 bases and 6 bases respectively, and no gene match explains 11 bases of the junction. The CDR3 numbers 14 residues from cysteine through phenylalanine. This entry keeps only the CDR3 DNA: 42 bases, framed from base 1. Per the germline V gene, SGHRS is the CDR1 and YFSETQ is the CDR2. In total, approximately 610 healthy bone marrow donors made up the cohort. At the time of sampling, all cohort members were nominally healthy, though unrecorded immune exposures were likely present. The donor tested CMV seronegative and was one of the 352 seronegative cohort members. A peripheral blood sample was collected from each donor, and TCR beta sequencing was performed on peripheral blood mononuclear cells. Genomic DNA extraction from the blood cell samples was performed with the Qiagen DNeasy Blood Extraction Kit. Concerning this clone itself: Which antigen it targets is not known. No much larger clone exists at a distance of one base, and base qualities are not known.

Libraries were constructed by the immunoSEQ multiplex PCR assay. For the multiplex PCR, a mixture combining 60 forward primers for TCR Vbeta segments and 13 reverse primers for TCR Jbeta segments was used. The CDR3 region of rearranged TCR beta genes was amplified from genomic DNA by a multiplex PCR assay. On the Illumina HiSeq System, the amplified TCR beta libraries were sequenced as 87-base-pair reads. For the original study's pipeline: In a later analysis, 77 million or so unique TCR beta chains were counted across the approximately 640 repertoires, and approximately 11 million of these chains were shared by at least two donors. A nearest-neighbor algorithm error-corrected the raw reads and collapsed the reads into unique sequences, merging closely related sequences to remove PCR and sequencing errors. To assign V, D and J gene segments, CDR3 sequences were aligned to IMGT reference sequences. Each retained sequence needed at least a six-nucleotide match to both a V gene segment and a J gene segment. Rearrangements were called productive when the CDR3 lacked stop codons and stayed in frame with V and J; all others were non-productive. CDR3 was defined by IMGT convention, running from the second conserved V-encoded cysteine to the conserved J-encoded phenylalanine. The earlier analysis of about 560 of the donors excluded any sequence lacking an unambiguous match to a single V gene segment. In an earlier analysis of more than 500 of the donors, a V segment was called functional when productive rearrangements were above 56.7%, and segregating when the standard deviation between donors exceeded 5%. A statistical classification framework was developed to diagnose cytomegalovirus status using the catalog of TCR beta chain sequences. In a later analysis, V and J genes were assigned by comparing TCR nucleotide sequences against IMGT/GENE-DB human TR gene sequences. In a later analysis, CDR3 sequences and most-parsimonious VDJ recombination scenarios were assigned using the TCRdist pipeline. A later analysis defined each TCR beta chain by its CDR3 amino acid sequence plus V-gene family, and excluded reads lacking a unique V-gene family. As a way to deal with suspected cross-contamination and a sequencing artifact, a later analysis dropped roughly 620 nucleotide sequences that were highly shared and had low generation probability. In a later analysis, a clonal expansion index for each public chain was calculated from normalized within-repertoire ranks of inferred template counts. In a later analysis, generation probabilities were computed using a VDJ recombination model fitted to out-of-frame rearrangements, and the results were checked against IGoR. Hypergeometric tests were used in a later analysis to score TCR-TCR, TCR-HLA and TCR-CMV co-occurrence, with a repertoire-size bias correction applied to the TCR pairs. A later analysis estimated false discovery rates by permuting HLA or CMV assignments 20 times. In a later analysis, co-occurring TCRs were grouped using DBSCAN, with TCRdist sequence similarity added in when clustering inside HLA-allele-positive subsets. Co-occurrence clustering excluded repertoires with fewer than 30,000 or more than 120,000 public chains, plus five with anomalous nucleotide sharing. TCRdb carries this immuneACCESS record with in-frame sequences only. Its versions omit some clonotypes, under half of them owing to an unresolved V gene in the studies checked, with the rest unexplained. Clone size and the V and J calls come from that table; the DNA yielded D and trimming. The sample table holds approximately 250,000 clones, of which roughly 84% were seen once. The ten top clones hold approximately 0.24% of the sample.

The chain uses TRBV5-1 and TRBJ2-3; TRBD2 agrees with 7 junctional bases. The sample taken for sequencing was PBMCs. The clonotype was recovered from a girl aged 2 to 9 in good health and CMV-seronegative. This receptor has the CDR3 CASGPWRETDTQYF. The DNA sequence is given as TGCGCCAGCGGCCCTTGGCGGGAGACTGATACGCAGTATTTT.